A selection of T cell receptor beta chains follows, all from one sample in a study of T cells after yellow fever vaccination. From the 5' RACE reads, TCRdb called clonotypes with MiXCR, one entry per CDR3 protein. In the table there are 300,000 to 450,000 distinct CDR3 sequences, 7% to 10% of which are singletons. Here the sequenced sample was PBMCs, taken roughly 47 days after the first yellow fever vaccination. The receptor set was obtained from a man aged 18 to 30 who received the YFV17D yellow fever vaccine. CDR3s include the opening cysteine and the closing phenylalanine or tryptophan. The D gene is left open where the match is weak. Rows may omit the clone size; those that give it use once, few, many or a size class.

j_call: TRBJ2-5; clone_size: few; d_call: .; cdr3_length: 14; v_call: TRBV12-3/TRBV12-4; cdr3_aa: CASSFRGGFETQYF; cdr3_nt: TGTGCCAGCAGTTTTAGGGGGGGCTTTGAGACCCAGTACTTC
j_call: TRBJ1-2; clone_size: many; d_call: .; cdr3_length: 15; v_call: TRBV12-3/TRBV12-4; cdr3_aa: CASNRAAGSNYGYTF; cdr3_nt: TGTGCCAGCAACAGGGCCGCGGGCTCTAACTATGGCTACACCTTC
j_call: TRBJ2-2; clone_size: few; d_call: TRBD1; cdr3_length: 15; v_call: TRBV11-3; cdr3_aa: CASSKGQGATGELFF; cdr3_nt: TGTGCCAGCAGCAAGGGACAGGGGGCTACCGGGGAGCTGTTTTTT
j_call: TRBJ2-4; clone_size: few; d_call: TRBD1; cdr3_length: 15; v_call: TRBV27; cdr3_aa: CATTTIQGTKNIQYF; cdr3_nt: TGTGCCACCACGACCATACAGGGGACCAAAAACATTCAGTACTTC
j_call: TRBJ2-7; clone_size: .; d_call: .; cdr3_length: 11; v_call: TRBV29-1; cdr3_aa: CSVQRGGEQYF; cdr3_nt: TGCAGCGTTCAAAGGGGGGGAGAGCAGTACTTC
j_call: TRBJ2-6; clone_size: .; d_call: .; cdr3_length: 15; v_call: TRBV4-1; cdr3_aa: CASSPSLSGANVLTF; cdr3_nt: TGCGCCAGCAGCCCCTCACTGTCTGGGGCCAACGTCCTGACTTTC
j_call: TRBJ1-2; clone_size: .; d_call: .; cdr3_length: 14; v_call: TRBV5-1; cdr3_aa: CASRPAGGAGGYTF; cdr3_nt: TGCGCCAGCAGGCCGGCTGGAGGGGCGGGTGGCTACACCTTC
j_call: TRBJ1-6; clone_size: few; d_call: .; cdr3_length: 16; v_call: TRBV7-2; cdr3_aa: CASRLGHSSYNSPLHF; cdr3_nt: TGTGCCAGCAGGCTGGGACACAGCTCCTATAATTCACCCCTCCACTTT
j_call: TRBJ2-3; clone_size: .; d_call: TRBD1; cdr3_length: 15; v_call: TRBV2; cdr3_aa: CASRATGAPTDTQYF; cdr3_nt: TGTGCCAGCAGAGCCACAGGGGCCCCCACAGATACGCAGTATTTT
j_call: TRBJ1-2; clone_size: many; d_call: .; cdr3_length: 12; v_call: TRBV12-3/TRBV12-4; cdr3_aa: CASSLQGGGYTF; cdr3_nt: TGTGCCAGCAGTTTGCAAGGAGGTGGCTACACCTTC
j_call: TRBJ2-5; clone_size: .; d_call: .; cdr3_length: 12; v_call: TRBV6-8; cdr3_aa: CHGPAEKETQYF; cdr3_nt: TGTCACGGCCCCGCGGAAAAAGAGACCCAGTACTTC
j_call: TRBJ2-3; clone_size: few; d_call: TRBD2; cdr3_length: 15; v_call: TRBV7-3; cdr3_aa: CASSRAGGTGDTQYF; cdr3_nt: TGTGCCAGCAGCCGAGCGGGGGGGACAGGAGATACGCAGTATTTT
j_call: TRBJ1-4; clone_size: few; d_call: TRBD1; cdr3_length: 15; v_call: TRBV4-1; cdr3_aa: CASSQVGTGVEKLFF; cdr3_nt: TGCGCCAGCAGCCAGGTCGGGACAGGGGTTGAAAAACTGTTTTTT
j_call: TRBJ2-3; clone_size: few; d_call: .; cdr3_length: 15; v_call: TRBV29-1; cdr3_aa: CSVEDQPYGTDTQYF; cdr3_nt: TGCAGCGTTGAAGATCAACCCTACGGCACAGATACGCAGTATTTT
j_call: TRBJ1-4; clone_size: .; d_call: TRBD1; cdr3_length: 15; v_call: TRBV7-9; cdr3_aa: CASSAGDRAGEKLFF; cdr3_nt: TGTGCCAGCAGCGCGGGGGACAGGGCCGGGGAAAAACTGTTTTTT
j_call: TRBJ2-5; clone_size: .; d_call: .; cdr3_length: 14; v_call: TRBV19; cdr3_aa: CASSGRGTPETQYF; cdr3_nt: TGTGCCAGTAGTGGACGCGGTACTCCAGAGACCCAGTACTTC
j_call: TRBJ1-1; clone_size: many; d_call: TRBD1; cdr3_length: 13; v_call: TRBV5-1; cdr3_aa: CASSRQGDTEAFF; cdr3_nt: TGCGCCAGCAGTCGACAGGGGGACACTGAAGCTTTCTTT
j_call: TRBJ2-3; clone_size: few; d_call: .; cdr3_length: 16; v_call: TRBV19; cdr3_aa: CASSIDRDSVADTQYF; cdr3_nt: TGTGCCAGTAGTATAGATCGGGACTCCGTCGCAGATACGCAGTATTTT
j_call: TRBJ2-7; clone_size: .; d_call: TRBD1; cdr3_length: 13; v_call: TRBV5-1; cdr3_aa: CASSLTGSHEQYF; cdr3_nt: TGCGCCAGCAGCCTGACAGGGAGTCACGAGCAGTACTTC
j_call: TRBJ1-1; clone_size: few; d_call: .; cdr3_length: 13; v_call: TRBV20-1; cdr3_aa: CSASLGSRTEAFF; cdr3_nt: TGCAGTGCTAGTCTCGGGTCCAGAACTGAAGCTTTCTTT
j_call: TRBJ1-6; clone_size: few; d_call: TRBD1; cdr3_length: 16; v_call: TRBV7-9; cdr3_aa: CASSARGDRGLVALHF; cdr3_nt: TGTGCCAGCAGCGCCCGGGGGGACAGGGGCCTTGTGGCCCTCCACTTT
j_call: TRBJ2-7; clone_size: many; d_call: TRBD1; cdr3_length: 13; v_call: TRBV10-1; cdr3_aa: CASSEGQDYEQYF; cdr3_nt: TGCGCCAGCAGTGAGGGACAGGACTACGAGCAGTACTTC
j_call: TRBJ2-3; clone_size: few; d_call: TRBD2; cdr3_length: 18; v_call: TRBV12-3/TRBV12-4; cdr3_aa: CASSPGLAGGGYSDTQYF; cdr3_nt: TGTGCCAGCAGCCCGGGACTAGCGGGGGGGGGGTATTCAGATACGCAGTATTTT
j_call: TRBJ2-5; clone_size: .; d_call: .; cdr3_length: 14; v_call: TRBV5-1; cdr3_aa: CASSTDSQRETQYF; cdr3_nt: TGCGCCAGCAGCACCGACAGTCAGCGGGAGACCCAGTACTTC
j_call: TRBJ1-3; clone_size: few; d_call: .; cdr3_length: 16; v_call: TRBV6-5; cdr3_aa: CASSYSTDTAGNTTYF; cdr3_nt: TGTGCCAGCAGTTACTCGACCGACACCGCTGGAAACACCACATATTTT
j_call: TRBJ1-1; clone_size: many; d_call: .; cdr3_length: 13; v_call: TRBV28; cdr3_aa: CASSLWANTEAFF; cdr3_nt: TGTGCCAGCAGTTTATGGGCGAACACTGAAGCTTTCTTT
j_call: TRBJ2-3; clone_size: .; d_call: .; cdr3_length: 14; v_call: TRBV12-3/TRBV12-4; cdr3_aa: CASSDRWAADTQYF; cdr3_nt: TGTGCCAGCAGCGACAGGTGGGCCGCAGATACGCAGTATTTT
j_call: TRBJ1-1; clone_size: few; d_call: TRBD1; cdr3_length: 13; v_call: TRBV18; cdr3_aa: CASSDDRAAEAFF; cdr3_nt: TGTGCCAGCTCAGATGACAGGGCCGCTGAAGCTTTCTTT
j_call: TRBJ2-1; clone_size: .; d_call: .; cdr3_length: 15; v_call: TRBV4-1; cdr3_aa: CASSQVGMSYNEQFF; cdr3_nt: TGCGCCAGCAGCCAAGTCGGGATGTCCTACAATGAGCAGTTCTTC
j_call: TRBJ2-3; clone_size: few; d_call: TRBD2; cdr3_length: 14; v_call: TRBV7-2; cdr3_aa: CASSLVGRADTQYF; cdr3_nt: TGTGCCAGCAGCTTAGTTGGGAGGGCAGATACGCAGTATTTT
j_call: TRBJ2-2; clone_size: few; d_call: TRBD1; cdr3_length: 15; v_call: TRBV20-1; cdr3_aa: CSADSGDRGTGELFF; cdr3_nt: TGCAGTGCAGATTCTGGGGACAGGGGAACCGGGGAGCTGTTTTTT
j_call: TRBJ2-2; clone_size: few; d_call: .; cdr3_length: 13; v_call: TRBV7-8; cdr3_aa: CASRLGGSGELFF; cdr3_nt: TGTGCCAGCAGGCTAGGCGGGTCCGGGGAGCTGTTTTTT
j_call: TRBJ2-3; clone_size: .; d_call: .; cdr3_length: 14; v_call: TRBV7-2; cdr3_aa: CASSPYYGTDTQYF; cdr3_nt: TGTGCCAGCAGCCCCTACTATGGCACAGATACGCAGTATTTT
j_call: TRBJ2-1; clone_size: few; d_call: .; cdr3_length: 12; v_call: TRBV6-5; cdr3_aa: CASSASRNEQFF; cdr3_nt: TGTGCCAGCAGTGCATCCAGGAATGAGCAGTTCTTC
j_call: TRBJ1-1; clone_size: many; d_call: .; cdr3_length: 15; v_call: TRBV12-3/TRBV12-4; cdr3_aa: CASSFPRGSRTEAFF; cdr3_nt: TGTGCCAGCAGTTTCCCCCGGGGCAGTCGGACTGAAGCTTTCTTT
j_call: TRBJ2-3; clone_size: few; d_call: TRBD1; cdr3_length: 13; v_call: TRBV29-1; cdr3_aa: CSLRTGSTDTQYF; cdr3_nt: TGCAGCCTACGGACAGGGTCGACAGATACGCAGTATTTT
j_call: TRBJ2-2; clone_size: few; d_call: .; cdr3_length: 15; v_call: TRBV27; cdr3_aa: CASSLWDRNTGELFF; cdr3_nt: TGTGCCAGCAGTCTCTGGGACCGGAACACCGGGGAGCTGTTTTTT
j_call: TRBJ2-3; clone_size: many; d_call: .; cdr3_length: 14; v_call: TRBV7-9; cdr3_aa: CASSLMGGTDTQYF; cdr3_nt: TGTGCCAGCAGCTTAATGGGGGGCACAGATACGCAGTATTTT
j_call: TRBJ2-3; clone_size: few; d_call: .; cdr3_length: 16; v_call: TRBV9; cdr3_aa: CASSVEAGARADTQYF; cdr3_nt: TGTGCCAGCAGCGTAGAGGCAGGGGCGCGGGCAGATACGCAGTATTTT
j_call: TRBJ2-2; clone_size: few; d_call: TRBD1; cdr3_length: 14; v_call: TRBV7-9; cdr3_aa: CGGGQGPNTGELFF; cdr3_nt: TGTGGCGGAGGACAGGGCCCGAACACCGGGGAGCTGTTTTTT
j_call: TRBJ2-7; clone_size: .; d_call: TRBD2; cdr3_length: 16; v_call: TRBV12-3/TRBV12-4; cdr3_aa: CASSLGSGDLSYEQYF; cdr3_nt: TGTGCCAGCAGTTTGGGTAGCGGGGACCTGTCCTACGAGCAGTACTTC
j_call: TRBJ2-1; clone_size: .; d_call: .; cdr3_length: 13; v_call: TRBV19; cdr3_aa: CATRVRGSNEQFF; cdr3_nt: TGTGCCACCCGCGTACGGGGTTCGAATGAGCAGTTCTTC
j_call: TRBJ1-1; clone_size: .; d_call: .; cdr3_length: 16; v_call: TRBV19; cdr3_aa: CASSILPGDMNTEAFF; cdr3_nt: TGTGCCAGTAGTATCTTGCCGGGAGATATGAACACTGAAGCTTTCTTT
j_call: TRBJ2-3; clone_size: few; d_call: TRBD2; cdr3_length: 14; v_call: TRBV20-1; cdr3_aa: CSASGLASTDTQYF; cdr3_nt: TGCAGTGCCTCGGGACTAGCTTCCACAGATACGCAGTATTTT
j_call: TRBJ2-1; clone_size: many; d_call: .; cdr3_length: 16; v_call: TRBV27; cdr3_aa: CASSLRPGVGYNEQFF; cdr3_nt: TGTGCCAGCAGTTTAAGGCCGGGGGTGGGCTACAATGAGCAGTTCTTC
j_call: TRBJ2-7; clone_size: .; d_call: .; cdr3_length: 16; v_call: TRBV5-6; cdr3_aa: CASSYVTGPDSYEQYF; cdr3_nt: TGTGCCAGCAGCTATGTTACTGGGCCAGACTCCTACGAGCAGTACTTC
j_call: TRBJ2-2; clone_size: few; d_call: .; cdr3_length: 14; v_call: TRBV5-1; cdr3_aa: CASSDRKNTGELFF; cdr3_nt: TGCGCTAGCAGTGACAGAAAGAACACCGGGGAGCTGTTTTTT
j_call: TRBJ2-5; clone_size: few; d_call: TRBD1; cdr3_length: 13; v_call: TRBV27; cdr3_aa: CATRGLGEETQYF; cdr3_nt: TGTGCCACCAGGGGGTTGGGAGAAGAGACCCAGTACTTC
j_call: TRBJ2-7; clone_size: few; d_call: TRBD1; cdr3_length: 11; v_call: TRBV29-1; cdr3_aa: CSAGQGYEQYF; cdr3_nt: TGCAGCGCCGGACAGGGCTACGAGCAGTACTTC
j_call: TRBJ1-1; clone_size: .; d_call: TRBD1; cdr3_length: 18; v_call: TRBV5-6; cdr3_aa: CASSSLDRAVVDYTEAFF; cdr3_nt: TGTGCCAGCAGCTCCCTGGACAGGGCGGTAGTGGACTACACTGAAGCTTTCTTT
j_call: TRBJ2-2; clone_size: few; d_call: .; cdr3_length: 14; v_call: TRBV7-8; cdr3_aa: CASSFESNTGELLF; cdr3_nt: TGTGCCAGCAGCTTTGAGAGTAACACCGGGGAGCTGCTTTTT
j_call: TRBJ2-5; clone_size: few; d_call: .; cdr3_length: 16; v_call: TRBV6-9; cdr3_aa: CASSTPRQGGGETQYF; cdr3_nt: TGTGCCAGCAGTACCCCCCGACAGGGCGGGGGAGAGACCCAGTACTTC
j_call: TRBJ2-2; clone_size: .; d_call: .; cdr3_length: 16; v_call: TRBV10-3; cdr3_aa: CAISDRDVTNTGELFF; cdr3_nt: TGTGCCATCAGTGACCGGGACGTAACGAACACCGGGGAGCTGTTTTTT
j_call: TRBJ2-1; clone_size: few; d_call: TRBD2; cdr3_length: 14; v_call: TRBV5-4; cdr3_aa: CASGTTSGDNEQFF; cdr3_nt: TGTGCCAGCGGAACGACTAGCGGAGACAATGAGCAGTTCTTC
j_call: TRBJ2-1; clone_size: few; d_call: .; cdr3_length: 13; v_call: TRBV7-7; cdr3_aa: CASSSSFGGEQFF; cdr3_nt: TGTGCCAGCAGCTCTAGTTTTGGGGGTGAGCAGTTCTTC